This T cell receptor (beta chain) is from a study of T-cell reconstitution after alpha-beta-depleted transplantation in children. This clonotype has just a few counts. V lost 2 bases and J lost 7, with 8 bases in between. The CDR3 consists of 13 residues. CDR1 is MNHEY and CDR2 is SVGAGI in the germline V gene. Unique molecular identifiers were incorporated during preparation of the TCRbeta library. Each CDR3 protein gets one entry after TCRdb re-called the PCR reads with MiXCR. The table includes hundreds of thousands of distinct CDR3 sequences, 16% detected once. Sequences were derived from PBMCs from the stem cell graft donor, sampled from the stem cell graft. This TCR came from a human donor who donated a stem cell graft to a child with acute myeloid leukemia. The chain recombines TRBV6-5 with TRBJ2-2, with D tentatively TRBD1 (5 bases). The CDR3 loop is CASSYQRGGELFF. Here the CDR3 DNA reads TGTGCCAGCAGTTACCAAAGGGGCGGGGAGCTGTTTTTT.